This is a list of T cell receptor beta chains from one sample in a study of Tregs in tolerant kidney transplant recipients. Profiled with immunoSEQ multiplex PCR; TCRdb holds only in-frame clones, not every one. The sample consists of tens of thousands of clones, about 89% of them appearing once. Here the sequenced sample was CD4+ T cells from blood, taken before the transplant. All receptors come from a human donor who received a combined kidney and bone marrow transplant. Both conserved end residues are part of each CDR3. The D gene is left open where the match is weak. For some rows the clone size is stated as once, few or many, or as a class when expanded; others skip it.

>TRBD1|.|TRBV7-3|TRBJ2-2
TGTGCCAGCAGATCCACAGGGGCGGTGAGGACCGGGGAGCTGTTTTTT
CASRSTGAVRTGELFF
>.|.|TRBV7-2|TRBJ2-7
TGTGCCAGCAGTTTGCTAGGGAGTTGGTCCTACGAGCAGTACTTC
CASSLLGSWSYEQYF
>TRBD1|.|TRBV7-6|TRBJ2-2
TGTGCCAGCAGCAACCGGGACAGGGTCGGGGAGCTGTTTTTT
CASSNRDRVGELFF
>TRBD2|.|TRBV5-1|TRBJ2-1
TGCGCCAGCAGTCCCCGACAAGCGGGAGGGTACAATGAGCAGTTCTTC
CASSPRQAGGYNEQFF
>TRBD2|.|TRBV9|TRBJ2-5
TGTGCCAGCAGCGCCACTAGCGTCGCGGAGACCCAGTACTTC
CASSATSVAETQYF
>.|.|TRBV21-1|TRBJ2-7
TGTGCCAGCAGCAAAGATTGGGACAGGGGCGCCTCAGACTACGAGCAGTACTTC
CASSKDWDRGASDYEQYF
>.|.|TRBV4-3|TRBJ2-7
TGCGCCAGCAGCCAAGAAACTAGCCTCCCGGGTGAGCAGTACTTC
CASSQETSLPGEQYF
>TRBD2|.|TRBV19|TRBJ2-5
TGTGCCAGTAGTATCGTGGCTAGCGGGTTTCAAGAGACCCAGTACTTC
CASSIVASGFQETQYF
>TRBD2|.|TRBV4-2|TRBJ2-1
TGTGCCAGCAGCCAAGTGGGGGAGGGAGGAGAGCAGTTCTTC
CASSQVGEGGEQFF
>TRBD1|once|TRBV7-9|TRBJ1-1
TGTGCCAGCAACCGAGGACAGGGTACTGAAGCTTTCTTT
CASNRGQGTEAFF
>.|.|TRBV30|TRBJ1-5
TGTGCCTGGAGTCGAGTGGTGGGGGGTCAGCCCCAGCATTTT
CAWSRVVGGQPQHF
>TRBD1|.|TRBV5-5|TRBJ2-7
TGTGCCAGCAGCCGAACAGGGGGTGCCGTCTACGAGCAGTACTTC
CASSRTGGAVYEQYF
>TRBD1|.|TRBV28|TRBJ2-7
TGTGCCAGCAGAGGACAGGGTCATCTTGGGTACGAGCAGTACTTC
CASRGQGHLGYEQYF
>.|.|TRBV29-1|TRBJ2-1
TGCAGCGTGAGGGAAAAGGTTTACAATGAGCAGTTCTTC
CSVREKVYNEQFF
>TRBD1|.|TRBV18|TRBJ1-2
TGTGCCAGCTCACCAGGGCAGGGGGCGCCGGATGGCTACACCTTC
CASSPGQGAPDGYTF
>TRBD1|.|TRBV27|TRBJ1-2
TGTGCCAGCAGAGGGACAGGGGGCGCCGGTGGCTACACCTTC
CASRGTGGAGGYTF
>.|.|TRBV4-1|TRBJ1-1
TGCGCCAGCAGCCAAGATCGCAGGCTGAACACTGAAGCTTTCTTT
CASSQDRRLNTEAFF
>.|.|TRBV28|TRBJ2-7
TGTGCCAGCCAGAAGACAGCCGGCGAGCAGTACTTC
CASQKTAGEQYF
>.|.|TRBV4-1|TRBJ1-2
TGCGCCAGCAGCCAAGATGGAGGCATGACTAACTATGGCTACACCTTC
CASSQDGGMTNYGYTF
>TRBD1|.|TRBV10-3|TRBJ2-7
TGTGCCATCAGGGCGGACAGGGGAGGCTACGAGCAGTACTTC
CAIRADRGGYEQYF
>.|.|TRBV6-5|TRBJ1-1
TGTGCCAGCAGTGACTCCCCTTTGAACACTGAAGCTTTCTTT
CASSDSPLNTEAFF
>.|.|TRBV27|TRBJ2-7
TGTGCCAGCAGTTGGGGGCTAGCGGCCAGAGACGAGCAGTACTTC
CASSWGLAARDEQYF
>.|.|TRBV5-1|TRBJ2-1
TGCGCCAGCAGATTTGACAGGGAGCAGTTCTTC
CASRFDREQFF
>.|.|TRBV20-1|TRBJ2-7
TGCAGTGCTAGAGAGACAGTTGAGCAGTACTTC
CSARETVEQYF
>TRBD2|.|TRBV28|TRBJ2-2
TGTGCCAGCAGTTTGCTTCGACTAGCGGGAGGCCCGAACACCGGGGAGCTGTTTTTT
CASSLLRLAGGPNTGELFF
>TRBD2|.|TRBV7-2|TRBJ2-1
TGTGCCAGCAGCTTAGTTCAGGCGGGAGGGGGTGATGAGCAGTTCTTC
CASSLVQAGGGDEQFF
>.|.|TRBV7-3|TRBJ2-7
TGTGCCAGCAGCTTAAACGCCAGGGACGAGCAGTACTTC
CASSLNARDEQYF